This is a list of T cell receptor beta chains from one sample in a study of T cells in Graves' hyperthyroidism and ophthalmopathy. TCRdb itself ran the multiplex PCR reads through MiXCR, one entry per CDR3 protein. Of about 590,000 distinct CDR3 sequences listed, about 14% are singletons. Material for sequencing was blood. These receptors came from a woman younger than 35 with Graves' ophthalmopathy. Both conserved end residues are part of each CDR3. The order of the fields is V gene, J gene, clone size, D gene, CDR3 DNA, CDR3 protein. The D gene is left open where the match is weak. Some rows mark clone size as missing; the rest say once, few, many or name a class of expanded clone.

v_gene: TRBV11-1
j_gene: TRBJ1-2
abundance: .
d_gene: .
CDR3nt: TGTGCCAGCAGCTCCTTGGACAAGGGGAAAGGCTACACCTTC
CDR3aa: CASSSLDKGKGYTF

v_gene: TRBV5-5
j_gene: TRBJ2-1
abundance: .
d_gene: .
CDR3nt: TGTGCCAGCAGCGTGAGGCTTTCCTCCTACAATGAGCAGTTCTTC
CDR3aa: CASSVRLSSYNEQFF

v_gene: TRBV6-1
j_gene: TRBJ2-7
abundance: many
d_gene: .
CDR3nt: TGTGCCAGCAGAAAGGTCGCAGGGACGATGGAGGAGCAGTACTTC
CDR3aa: CASRKVAGTMEEQYF

v_gene: TRBV7-2
j_gene: TRBJ2-3
abundance: many
d_gene: TRBD1
CDR3nt: TGTGCCAGCAGCCCTTGGCCCGCCGGGACAGGGGGCACAGATACGCAGTATTTT
CDR3aa: CASSPWPAGTGGTDTQYF

v_gene: TRBV7-2
j_gene: TRBJ2-1
abundance: .
d_gene: .
CDR3nt: TGTGCCAGCAGCCAGGGAGACCGCCGGGACTTATACAATGAGCAGTTCTTC
CDR3aa: CASSQGDRRDLYNEQFF

v_gene: TRBV30
j_gene: TRBJ1-2
abundance: many
d_gene: .
CDR3nt: TGTGCCTGGAGTTCGGGACCCCACTATGGCTACACCTTC
CDR3aa: CAWSSGPHYGYTF

v_gene: TRBV2
j_gene: TRBJ2-3
abundance: many
d_gene: TRBD2
CDR3nt: TGTGCCAGCAGCACCCCCGGGACTAGCTCACCGTCACCAGATACGCAGTATTTT
CDR3aa: CASSTPGTSSPSPDTQYF

v_gene: TRBV3-1
j_gene: TRBJ2-5
abundance: many
d_gene: .
CDR3nt: TGTGCCAGCAGCCAAGGGCAGGGCGACGCCGAGACCCAGTACTTC
CDR3aa: CASSQGQGDAETQYF

v_gene: TRBV20-1
j_gene: TRBJ2-1
abundance: many
d_gene: .
CDR3nt: TGCAGTGTCAAAGTGACTAGTCCCGCTTCCTACAATGAGCAGTTCTTC
CDR3aa: CSVKVTSPASYNEQFF

v_gene: TRBV28
j_gene: TRBJ2-1
abundance: .
d_gene: .
CDR3nt: TGTGCCAGCTGTGAACATCAAGGTGGCAATGAGCAGTTCTTC
CDR3aa: CASCEHQGGNEQFF

v_gene: TRBV19
j_gene: TRBJ2-5
abundance: few
d_gene: .
CDR3nt: TGTGCCAGTAGTAACAGGTTCCAAGAGACCCAGTACTTC
CDR3aa: CASSNRFQETQYF

v_gene: TRBV20-1
j_gene: TRBJ2-3
abundance: few
d_gene: TRBD2
CDR3nt: TGCAGTGTCCTACCCATGAGACTAGCAGCTCGCACAGATACGCAGTATTTT
CDR3aa: CSVLPMRLAARTDTQYF

v_gene: TRBV3-1
j_gene: TRBJ1-4
abundance: many
d_gene: .
CDR3nt: TGTGCCAGCAGCCAAGGCTTTGAAAAACTGTTTTTT
CDR3aa: CASSQGFEKLFF

v_gene: TRBV5-4
j_gene: TRBJ1-1
abundance: few
d_gene: .
CDR3nt: TGTGCCAGCCGCCGACAGACTCTTGGCAGTGACGCTGAAGCTTTCTTT
CDR3aa: CASRRQTLGSDAEAFF

v_gene: TRBV2
j_gene: TRBJ1-5
abundance: many
d_gene: TRBD1
CDR3nt: TGTGCCAGCAGTGCAAGCGAACAGGGGAGGCAGCCCCAGCATTTT
CDR3aa: CASSASEQGRQPQHF

v_gene: TRBV14
j_gene: TRBJ2-1
abundance: many
d_gene: .
CDR3nt: TGTGCCAGCAGCCAAGATAGCGGCGGCCAAAACAATGAGCAGTTCTTC
CDR3aa: CASSQDSGGQNNEQFF

v_gene: TRBV28
j_gene: TRBJ2-3
abundance: many
d_gene: .
CDR3nt: TGTGCCAGCACCCCAGGAGATACGCAGTATTTT
CDR3aa: CASTPGDTQYF

v_gene: TRBV9
j_gene: TRBJ2-1
abundance: .
d_gene: .
CDR3nt: TGTGCCAGCAGCGTAGGAGCCGGTTCCAGTGAGCAGTTCTTC
CDR3aa: CASSVGAGSSEQFF

v_gene: TRBV2
j_gene: TRBJ1-6
abundance: few
d_gene: .
CDR3nt: TGTGCCAGCAATGAGCAGGGTAATTCACCCCTCCACTTT
CDR3aa: CASNEQGNSPLHF

v_gene: TRBV20-1
j_gene: TRBJ1-5
abundance: many
d_gene: .
CDR3nt: TGCAGTGCTAGAGTCACAGTCAATCAGCCCCAGCATTTT
CDR3aa: CSARVTVNQPQHF

v_gene: TRBV7-8
j_gene: TRBJ2-5
abundance: few
d_gene: .
CDR3nt: TGTGCCAGCAGCCCGGGGGGCTGGGAGAGTATGGGAGAGACCCAGTACTTC
CDR3aa: CASSPGGWESMGETQYF

v_gene: TRBV19
j_gene: TRBJ1-1
abundance: .
d_gene: .
CDR3nt: TGTGCCAGTAGGATGACAGACAACACTGAAGCTTTCTTT
CDR3aa: CASRMTDNTEAFF

v_gene: TRBV7-6
j_gene: TRBJ2-1
abundance: few
d_gene: .
CDR3nt: TGTGCCAGCACCACCCGTTACAATGAGCAGTTCTTC
CDR3aa: CASTTRYNEQFF

v_gene: TRBV7-3
j_gene: TRBJ2-7
abundance: many
d_gene: TRBD2
CDR3nt: TGTGCCAGCAGCCCGGGACTAGAGGTTGGTGAGCAGTACTTC
CDR3aa: CASSPGLEVGEQYF

v_gene: TRBV5-1
j_gene: TRBJ2-3
abundance: many
d_gene: TRBD2
CDR3nt: TGCGCCAGCAGCATTAGCGGGAGTAGTAGCACAGATACGCAGTATTTT
CDR3aa: CASSISGSSSTDTQYF

v_gene: TRBV11-3
j_gene: TRBJ1-1
abundance: many
d_gene: .
CDR3nt: TGTGCCAGCAGCTTAGGGGGCGTCGCTGAAGCTTTCTTT
CDR3aa: CASSLGGVAEAFF

v_gene: TRBV5-1
j_gene: TRBJ2-2
abundance: many
d_gene: TRBD2
CDR3nt: TGCGCCAGCAGCTTGAAGCCTACCCTAGCGGGAGGGCCTCCCGGGGAGCTGTTTTTT
CDR3aa: CASSLKPTLAGGPPGELFF

v_gene: TRBV25-1
j_gene: TRBJ1-2
abundance: .
d_gene: .
CDR3nt: TGTGCCAGCACGTTGGGGGGGCTTTTTGAAGGCTACACCTTC
CDR3aa: CASTLGGLFEGYTF